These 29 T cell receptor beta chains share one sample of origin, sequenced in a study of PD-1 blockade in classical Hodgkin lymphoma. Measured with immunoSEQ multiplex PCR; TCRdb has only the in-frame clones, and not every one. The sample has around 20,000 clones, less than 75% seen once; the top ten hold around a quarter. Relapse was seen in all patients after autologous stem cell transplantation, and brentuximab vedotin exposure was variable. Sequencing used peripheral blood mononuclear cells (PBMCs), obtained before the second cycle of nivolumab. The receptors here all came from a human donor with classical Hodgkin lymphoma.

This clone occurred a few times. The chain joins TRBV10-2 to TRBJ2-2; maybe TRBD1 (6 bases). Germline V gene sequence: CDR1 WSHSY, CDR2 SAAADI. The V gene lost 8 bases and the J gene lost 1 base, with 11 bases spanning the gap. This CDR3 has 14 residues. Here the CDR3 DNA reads TGCGCCAGCGTCGGACAGAGGAACACCGGGGAGCTGTTTTTT. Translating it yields CASVGQRNTGELFF.

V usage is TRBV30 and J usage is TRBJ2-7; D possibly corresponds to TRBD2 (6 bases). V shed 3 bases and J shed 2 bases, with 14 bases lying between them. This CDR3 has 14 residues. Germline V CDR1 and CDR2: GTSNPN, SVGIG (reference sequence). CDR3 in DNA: TGTGCCTGGAGGGGAATAGGGACTGCCTACGAGCAGTACTTC. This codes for CAWRGIGTAYEQYF. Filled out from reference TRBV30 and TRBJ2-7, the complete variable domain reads SQTIHQWPATLVQPVGSPLSLECTVEGTSNPNLYWYRQAAGRGLQLLFYSVGIGQISSEVPQNLSASRPQDRQFILSSKKLLLSDSGFYLCAWRGIGTAYEQYFGPGTRLTVT.

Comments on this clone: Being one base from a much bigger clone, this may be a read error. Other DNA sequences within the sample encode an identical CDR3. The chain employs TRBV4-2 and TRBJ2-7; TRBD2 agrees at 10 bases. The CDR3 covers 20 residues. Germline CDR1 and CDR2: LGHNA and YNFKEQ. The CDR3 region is CASSQDLWGASGRGSYEQYF. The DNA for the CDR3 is TGTGCCAGTAGCCAAGATTTGTGGGGGGCTAGCGGGAGAGGGTCCTACGAGCAGTACTTC.

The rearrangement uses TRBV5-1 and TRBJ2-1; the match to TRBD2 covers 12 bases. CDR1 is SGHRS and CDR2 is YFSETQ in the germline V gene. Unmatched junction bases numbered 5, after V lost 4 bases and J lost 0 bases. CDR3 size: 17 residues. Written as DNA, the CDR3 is TGCGCCAGCAGCGCCGGACTAGCGGGACACTCCTACAATGAGCAGTTCTTC. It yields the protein CASSAGLAGHSYNEQFF.

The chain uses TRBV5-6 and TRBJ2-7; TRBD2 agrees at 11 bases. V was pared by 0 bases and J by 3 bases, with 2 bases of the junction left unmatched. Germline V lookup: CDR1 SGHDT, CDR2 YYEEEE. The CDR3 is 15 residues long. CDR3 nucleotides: TGTGCCAGCAGCTTGGCTAGCGGGAGGTACTACGAGCAGTACTTC. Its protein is CASSLASGRYYEQYF.

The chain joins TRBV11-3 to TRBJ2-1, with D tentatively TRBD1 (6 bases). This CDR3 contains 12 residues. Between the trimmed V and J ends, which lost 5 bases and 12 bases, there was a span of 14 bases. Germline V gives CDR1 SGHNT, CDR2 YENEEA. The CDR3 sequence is CASSRGDTPQFF. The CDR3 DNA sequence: TGTGCCAGCAGCCGAGGGGACACCCCGCAGTTCTTC.

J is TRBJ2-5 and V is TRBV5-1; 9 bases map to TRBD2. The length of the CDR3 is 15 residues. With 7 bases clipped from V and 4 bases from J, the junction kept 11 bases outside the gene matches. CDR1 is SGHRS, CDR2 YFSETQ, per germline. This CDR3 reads CASGIRAGGSETQYF. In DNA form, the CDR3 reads TGCGCCAGCGGTATCCGAGCGGGAGGTTCAGAGACCCAGTACTTC.

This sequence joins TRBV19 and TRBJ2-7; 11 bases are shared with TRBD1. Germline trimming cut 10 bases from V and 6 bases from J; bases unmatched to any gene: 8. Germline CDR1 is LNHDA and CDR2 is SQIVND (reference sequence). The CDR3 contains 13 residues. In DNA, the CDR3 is TGTGCCACCGGGGACAGGGGGGATCGCGAGCAGTACTTC. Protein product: CATGDRGDREQYF. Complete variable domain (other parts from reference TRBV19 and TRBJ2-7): DGGITQSPKYLFRKEGQNVTLSCEQNLNHDAMYWYRQDPGQGLRLIYYSQIVNDFQKGDIAEGYSVSREKKESFPLTVTSAQKNPTAFYLCATGDRGDREQYFGPGTRLTVT.

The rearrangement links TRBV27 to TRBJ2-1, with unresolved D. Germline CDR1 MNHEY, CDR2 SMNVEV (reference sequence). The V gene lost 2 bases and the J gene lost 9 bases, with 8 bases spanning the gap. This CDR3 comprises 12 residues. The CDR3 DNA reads TGTGCCAGCAGTTTAAACGGTGGTGAGCAGTTCTTC. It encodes CASSLNGGEQFF.

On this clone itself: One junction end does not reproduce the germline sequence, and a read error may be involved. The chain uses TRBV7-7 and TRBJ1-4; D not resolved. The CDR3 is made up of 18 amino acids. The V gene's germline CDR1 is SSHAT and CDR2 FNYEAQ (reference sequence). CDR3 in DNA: TGTGCTAGCAGCTTAGAGTTCTGTTTAAGGGCATCTAATGAAAAACTGTTTTTT. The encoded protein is CASSLEFCLRASNEKLFF.

The CDR3 sequence: CASRNPGQAGHEQYF. CDR3 DNA sequence: TGCGCCAGCAGGAACCCGGGACAGGCTGGCCACGAGCAGTACTTC. J is TRBJ2-7 and V is TRBV10-2; 8 bases match TRBD1. From germline, CDR1 is WSHSY and CDR2 SAAADI. The CDR3 sequence is 15 residues long. After removal of 6 bases from V and 5 bases from J, the junction contained 12 bases not matched to a gene.

The CDR3 coding sequence is TGTGCCAGCAGCCAAACTCCCACAGATACGCAGTATTTT. As protein: CASSQTPTDTQYF. The chain has TRBV4-2 and TRBJ2-3; D call uncertain. Germline V CDR1 and CDR2: LGHNA, YNFKEQ. CDR3 length equals 13 residues. V lost 2 bases, J lost 2 bases, and 5 bases lay in between.

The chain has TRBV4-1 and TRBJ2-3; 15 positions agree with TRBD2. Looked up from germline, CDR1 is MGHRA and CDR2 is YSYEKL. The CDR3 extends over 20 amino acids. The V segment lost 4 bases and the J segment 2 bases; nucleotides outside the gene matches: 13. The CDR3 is CASSLRTSGRASTSTDTQYF. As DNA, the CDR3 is TGCGCCAGCAGCCTGAGGACTAGCGGGAGGGCCTCTACCTCCACAGATACGCAGTATTTT.

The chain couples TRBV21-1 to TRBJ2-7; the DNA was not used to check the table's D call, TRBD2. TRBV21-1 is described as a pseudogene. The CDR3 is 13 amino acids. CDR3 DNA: TGTGCCAGCAGCACTCAGCGGAACTACGAGCAGTACTTC. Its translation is CASSTQRNYEQYF.

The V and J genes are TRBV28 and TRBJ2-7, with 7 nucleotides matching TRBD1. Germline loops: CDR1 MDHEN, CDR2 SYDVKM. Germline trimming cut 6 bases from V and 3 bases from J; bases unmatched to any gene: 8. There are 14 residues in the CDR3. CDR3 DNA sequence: TGTGCCAGCAGCCCTCCGGGACAGATCTACGAGCAGTACTTC. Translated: CASSPPGQIYEQYF.

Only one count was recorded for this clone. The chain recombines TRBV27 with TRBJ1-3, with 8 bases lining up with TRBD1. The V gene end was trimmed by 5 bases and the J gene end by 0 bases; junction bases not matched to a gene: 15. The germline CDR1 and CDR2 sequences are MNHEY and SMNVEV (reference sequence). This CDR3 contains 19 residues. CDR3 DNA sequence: TGTGCCAGCAGTCGATCCGGGACAGGAAGAGCTAACTCTGGAAACACCATATATTTT. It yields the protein CASSRSGTGRANSGNTIYF.

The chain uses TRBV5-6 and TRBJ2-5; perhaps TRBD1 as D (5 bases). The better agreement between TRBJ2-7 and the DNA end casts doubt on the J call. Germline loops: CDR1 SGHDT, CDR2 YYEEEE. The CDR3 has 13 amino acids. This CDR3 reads CASSLVGDSEQYF. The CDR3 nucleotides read TGTGCCAGCAGCTTGGTTGGCGACAGCGAGCAGTACTTC.

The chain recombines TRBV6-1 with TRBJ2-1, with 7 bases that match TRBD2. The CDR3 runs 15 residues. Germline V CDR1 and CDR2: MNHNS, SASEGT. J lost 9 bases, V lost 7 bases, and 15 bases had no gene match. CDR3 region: CASTYLGAGYGEQFF. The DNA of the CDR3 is TGTGCCAGCACCTACTTGGGAGCGGGATACGGTGAGCAGTTCTTC.

The CDR3 loop reads CASSGQGQETQYF. The CDR3 DNA follows: TGTGCCAGCTCAGGCCAGGGTCAAGAGACCCAGTACTTC. The J gene is TRBJ2-5, the V gene TRBV18, with D tentatively TRBD1 (5 bases). Germline lookup yields CDR1 KGHSH and CDR2 LQKENI. The length of the CDR3 is 13 residues. Trimming stripped 5 bases from V and 2 bases from J, with 9 bases between.

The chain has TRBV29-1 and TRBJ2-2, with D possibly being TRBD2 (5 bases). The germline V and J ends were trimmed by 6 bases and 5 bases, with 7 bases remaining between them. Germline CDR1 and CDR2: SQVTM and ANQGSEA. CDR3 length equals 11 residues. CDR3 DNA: TGCAGCGTCGGGGATACCGGGGAGCTGTTTTTT. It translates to CSVGDTGELFF.

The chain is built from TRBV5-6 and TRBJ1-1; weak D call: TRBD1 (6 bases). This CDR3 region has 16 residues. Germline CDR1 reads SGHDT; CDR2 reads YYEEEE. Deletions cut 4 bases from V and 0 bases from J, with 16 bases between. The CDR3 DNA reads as TGTGCCAGCAGCAAAAGACAGGACCCAATGAACACTGAAGCTTTCTTT. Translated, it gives CASSKRQDPMNTEAFF.

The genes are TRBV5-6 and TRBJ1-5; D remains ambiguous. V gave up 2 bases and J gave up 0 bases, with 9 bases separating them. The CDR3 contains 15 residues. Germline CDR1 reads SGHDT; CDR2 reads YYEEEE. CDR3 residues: CASSFTTDSNQPQHF. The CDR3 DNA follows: TGTGCCAGCAGCTTTACCACGGATAGCAATCAGCCCCAGCATTTT.

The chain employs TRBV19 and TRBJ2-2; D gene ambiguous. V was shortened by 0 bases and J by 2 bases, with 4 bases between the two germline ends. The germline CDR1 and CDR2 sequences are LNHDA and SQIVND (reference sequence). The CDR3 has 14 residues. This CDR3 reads CASSIDRNTGELFF. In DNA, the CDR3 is TGTGCCAGTAGTATAGACAGAAACACCGGGGAGCTGTTTTTT.

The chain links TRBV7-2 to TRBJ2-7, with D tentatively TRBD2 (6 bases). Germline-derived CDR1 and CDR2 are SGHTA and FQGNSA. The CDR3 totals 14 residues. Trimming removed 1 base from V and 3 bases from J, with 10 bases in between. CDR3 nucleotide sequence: TGTGCCAGCAGCTTAGTTGAGGGAGGCTACGAGCAGTACTTC. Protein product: CASSLVEGGYEQYF.

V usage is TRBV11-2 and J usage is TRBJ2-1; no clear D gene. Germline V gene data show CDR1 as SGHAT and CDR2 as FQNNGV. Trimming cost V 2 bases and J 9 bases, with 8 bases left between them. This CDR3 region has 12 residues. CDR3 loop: CASSLWLGEQFF. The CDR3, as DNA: TGTGCCAGCAGCTTATGGCTGGGTGAGCAGTTCTTC.

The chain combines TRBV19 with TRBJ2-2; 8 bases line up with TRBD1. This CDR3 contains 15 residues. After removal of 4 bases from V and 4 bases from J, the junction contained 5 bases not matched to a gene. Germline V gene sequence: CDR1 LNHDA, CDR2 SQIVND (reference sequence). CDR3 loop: CASSKIGQGTGELFF. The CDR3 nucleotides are TGTGCCAGTAGTAAGATAGGACAGGGCACCGGGGAGCTGTTTTTT. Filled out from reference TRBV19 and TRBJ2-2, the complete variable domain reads DGGITQSPKYLFRKEGQNVTLSCEQNLNHDAMYWYRQDPGQGLRLIYYSQIVNDFQKGDIAEGYSVSREKKESFPLTVTSAQKNPTAFYLCASSKIGQGTGELFFGEGSRLTVL.

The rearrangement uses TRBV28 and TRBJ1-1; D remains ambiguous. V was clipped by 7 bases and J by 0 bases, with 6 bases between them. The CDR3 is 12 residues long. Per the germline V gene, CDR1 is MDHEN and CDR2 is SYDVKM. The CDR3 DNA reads TGTGCCAGCACCCACATGAACACTGAAGCTTTCTTT. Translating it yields CASTHMNTEAFF.

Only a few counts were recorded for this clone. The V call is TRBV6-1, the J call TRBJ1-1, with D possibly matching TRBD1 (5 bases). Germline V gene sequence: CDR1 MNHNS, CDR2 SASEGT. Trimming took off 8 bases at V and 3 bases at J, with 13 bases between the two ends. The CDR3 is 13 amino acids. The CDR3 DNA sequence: TGTGCCAGCGTGTGGGGGTTTGACACTGAAGCTTTCTTT. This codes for CASVWGFDTEAFF.

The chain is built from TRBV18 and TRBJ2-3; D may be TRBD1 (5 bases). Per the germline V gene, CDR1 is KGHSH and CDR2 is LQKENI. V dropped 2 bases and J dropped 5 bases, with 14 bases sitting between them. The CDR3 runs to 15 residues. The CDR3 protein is CASSPTQGSGDTQYF. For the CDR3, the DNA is TGTGCCAGCTCACCAACCCAGGGTTCCGGAGATACGCAGTATTTT.